These 16 T cell receptor beta chains were all obtained from the same sample, sequenced in a study of blood T cell repertoires in COVID-19 (dated by TCRdb to 2020 to 2022). Library generation was performed with the immunoSEQ multiplex PCR assay. As stored in TCRdb, this immuneACCESS dataset retains in-frame rearrangements with V and J assigned. A fraction of the clones does not appear; measured against another copy, unresolved V genes explain less than half of the discrepancy, and the remainder lacks a known reason. The sample table shows approximately 150,000 clones, and roughly 80% are seen once. The top ten hold about 15% of the sample. The source material was peripheral blood. These receptors were taken from a man aged 45-65 years with acute or convalescent COVID-19.

V gene TRBV15 combines with J gene TRBJ2-5, with TRBD1 matching 9 bases. The J segment lost 4 bases and the V segment lost 4 bases, leaving 10 bases of the junction unmatched. The V gene's germline CDR1 is LNHNV and CDR2 YYDKDF (reference sequence). CDR3 length: 16 amino acids. The CDR3 nucleotides are TGTGCCACCAGCAAAACAGGGGGCGCGATGGGAGAGACCCAGTACTTC. The encoded protein is CATSKTGGAMGETQYF. Complete variable domain (other parts from reference TRBV15 and TRBJ2-5): DAMVIQNPRYQVTQFGKPVTLSCSQTLNHNVMYWYQQKSSQAPKLLFHYYDKDFNNEADTPDNFQSRRPNTSFCFLDIRSPGLGDTAMYLCATSKTGGAMGETQYFGPGTRLLVL.

This chain connects TRBV16 to TRBJ1-2; 9 bases fit TRBD1. With V trimmed by 1 base and J by 5 bases, 2 bases remained unmatched. CDR1 KGHSY and CDR2 FQNENV come from the germline V gene. CDR3 length equals 14 residues. The CDR3 DNA sequence: TGTGCCAGCAGCCAATTGGGGACAGGGTATGGCTACACCTTC. Translating it yields CASSQLGTGYGYTF.

The V and J genes are TRBV6-2 or TRBV6-3 and TRBJ1-2; D remains ambiguous. The germline CDR1 and CDR2 sequences are MNHEY and SVGEGT. The CDR3 loop spans 12 amino acids. Trimming left V 6 bases short and J 4 bases short, with 9 bases between. CDR3 nucleotide sequence: TGTGCCAGCAGCGAGGGCCTCTATGGCTACACCTTC. Protein product: CASSEGLYGYTF.

The chain uses TRBV11-1 and TRBJ2-7; D is perhaps TRBD2 (5 bases). This CDR3 spans 15 amino acids. CDR1 SGHAT and CDR2 FQDESV come from the germline V gene (reference sequence). V shed 5 bases and J shed 0 bases, with 14 bases lying between them. This chain's CDR3 is CASSPGWGTSYEQYF. As DNA, the CDR3 is TGTGCCAGCAGCCCGGGGTGGGGAACCTCCTACGAGCAGTACTTC.

This chain connects TRBV5-4 to TRBJ1-1; D is uncertain. CDR1 is SGHNT, CDR2 YYREEE, per germline (reference sequence). V lost 5 bases and J 2 bases, leaving 10 bases between the germline ends. There are 13 residues in the CDR3. The CDR3 region is CASSLDTNTEAFF. CDR3 in DNA: TGTGCCAGCAGTCTCGACACAAACACTGAAGCTTTCTTT.

This chain uses TRBV9 with TRBJ1-2; 7 bases align to TRBD1. Germline trimming cut 4 bases from V and 5 bases from J; bases unmatched to any gene: 8. The CDR3 has 14 residues. Germline V gene sequence: CDR1 SGDLS, CDR2 YYNGEE. CDR3 loop: CASSPQQGRYGYTF. CDR3 bases: TGTGCCAGCAGCCCACAACAGGGGAGGTATGGCTACACCTTC.

This sequence joins TRBV3-1 (or the pseudogene TRBV3-2) and TRBJ1-2; D unclear. The CDR3 extends over 15 amino acids. Germline V gene sequence: CDR1 LGHDT, CDR2 YNNKEL (reference sequence). V lost 0 bases and J 5 bases, leaving 13 bases between the germline ends. The CDR3 bases are TGTGCCAGCAGCCAAGAGCGCGAAGGGAGGTATGGCTACACCTTC. Translating it yields CASSQEREGRYGYTF.

The CDR3 DNA reads as TGTGCCAGCAGCCAAGTATCCGGGAAAGAGACCCAGTACTTC. This translates into CASSQVSGKETQYF. This chain connects TRBV3-1 (or the pseudogene TRBV3-2) to TRBJ2-5, with D possibly TRBD2 on 5 matching bases. Germline V CDR1 and CDR2: LGHDT, YNNKEL (reference sequence). V lost 1 base and J 3 bases, leaving 9 bases between the germline ends. The CDR3 has 14 amino acids.

This chain links TRBV5-6 with TRBJ2-7; D gene ambiguous. Germline loops: CDR1 SGHDT, CDR2 YYEEEE. The CDR3 loop spans 15 amino acids. Trimming shortened V by 1 base and J by 2 bases, and 13 bases separated the two germline ends. The CDR3 loop reads CASSLFSGTPYEQYV. The CDR3 DNA reads as TGTGCCAGCAGCTTGTTTTCAGGTACCCCCTACGAGCAGTACGTC.

This clone was seen only once. This CDR3 is also generated by other DNA sequences in the sample. The genes are TRBV5-1 and TRBJ2-2, with D perhaps TRBD2 (5 bases). Germline V lookup: CDR1 SGHRS, CDR2 YFSETQ. V lost 4 bases and J 0 bases, leaving 10 bases between the germline ends. The CDR3 loop spans 15 amino acids. The CDR3 loop is CASSPTTSNTGELFF. CDR3 coding DNA: TGCGCCAGCAGCCCGACTACTTCGAACACCGGGGAGCTGTTTTTT.

The gene calls are TRBV19 and TRBJ2-2; D unclear. The CDR3 contains 17 residues. V was trimmed by 3 bases and J by 0 bases, leaving 14 bases between them. The germline V gene has CDR1 LNHDA and CDR2 SQIVND (reference sequence). CDR3 nucleotide sequence: TGTGCCAGTAGTATTGGAGTAGCAGCCACGAACACCGGGGAGCTGTTTTTT. It translates to CASSIGVAATNTGELFF.

The V call is TRBV5-1, the J call TRBJ2-2, with a tentative D call TRBD2 (6 bases). Trimming stripped 5 bases from V and 2 bases from J, with 13 bases between. The germline V gene encodes CDR1 SGHRS and CDR2 YFSETQ. CDR3 length: 15 amino acids. The CDR3: CASRPWGGNTGELFF. In nucleotides, the CDR3 is TGCGCCAGCAGGCCATGGGGAGGTAACACCGGGGAGCTGTTTTTT.

The rearrangement links TRBV19 to TRBJ1-5; D might be TRBD1 (6 bases). Trimming cost V 3 bases and J 2 bases, with 14 bases left between them. The germline gives CDR1 LNHDA, CDR2 SQIVND (reference sequence). This CDR3 has 16 residues. As DNA, the CDR3 is TGTGCCAGTAGTATCACGGGGGGCTCTGGCAATCAGCCCCAGCATTTT. It encodes CASSITGGSGNQPQHF.

The chain carries TRBV5-8 and TRBJ2-1, with 10 nucleotides matching TRBD2. The germline V gene has CDR1 SGHTS and CDR2 YDEGEE. The length of the CDR3 is 16 residues. J was trimmed by 4 bases and V by 2 bases; bases with no gene match: 6. CDR3 in DNA: TGTGCCAGCAGCTTAAGCCTAGCGGGGGATTACAATGAGCAGTTCTTC. Translation gives CASSLSLAGDYNEQFF.

V usage is TRBV7-2 and J usage is TRBJ2-1; D gene ambiguous. The CDR3 is 14 amino acids. Germline lookup yields CDR1 SGHTA and CDR2 FQGNSA. With 6 bases removed from V and 4 bases from J, the gap between germline ends came to 13 bases. CDR3 bases: TGTGCCAGCAGTAGTAGTCTGGTTTACAATGAGCAGTTCTTC. It specifies CASSSSLVYNEQFF.

The chain uses TRBV6-5 and TRBJ2-5; a possible D gene is TRBD2 (6 bases). This CDR3 comprises 13 residues. Germline V gene data show CDR1 as MNHEY and CDR2 as SVGAGI. The germline V and J ends were trimmed by 7 bases and 4 bases, with 13 bases remaining between them. This CDR3 is CASTRPGGETQYF. The DNA for the CDR3 is TGTGCCAGCACCAGACCCGGGGGAGAGACCCAGTACTTC.